This T cell receptor beta chain emerged from a study of breast tumors, draining lymph nodes, adjacent tissues. The CDR3 length is 17 residues. Trimming took off 6 bases at V and 3 bases at J, with 21 bases between the two ends. Germline lookup yields CDR1 MNHNY and CDR2 SVGAGI (reference sequence). A single record per CDR3 protein comes from TCRdb applying MiXCR to the multiplex PCR reads. Of 50,000 to 85,000 distinct CDR3 sequences in the sample, 40% to 55% are singletons; the top ten hold almost 8.5%. This clonotype occurred many times. The specimen sequenced was breast tumor tissue. The V gene is TRBV6-6, the J gene TRBJ1-5, with a weak D call TRBD1 (5 bases). This sequence originates from a female donor with breast cancer. Some clones in this sample may be carry-over from other donors' samples. The CDR3 nucleotides are TGTGCCAGCAGCCACGACCCGCTGGGGGATTCCAATCAGCCCCAGCATTTT. Translation gives CASSHDPLGDSNQPQHF.